This T cell receptor beta chain emerged from a study of shared clonotypes between healthy human individuals. General observations from the study: The authors expected sequencing depth to affect clonotype sharing among donors. Tissues were not sampled, only blood, and their repertoires likely differ.

Using immunoSEQ multiplex PCR, the repertoire was profiled, and TCRdb retains in-frame clones only, with some absent. Altogether about 490,000 clones are present, less than 80% being singletons, with the ten largest covering approximately 12%. This clone has just a few counts. As yet, its antigen is unknown. V gave up 4 bases and J gave up 6 bases; unmatched junction bases: 7. CDR3 length: 16 residues. The germline CDR1 and CDR2 sequences are MNHEY and SMNVEV (reference sequence). The rearrangement joins TRBV27 to TRBJ2-2, with 11 bases identical to TRBD2. The TCR was taken from a woman in her forties in good health. Some clones in this sample may be carry-over from other donors' samples. Sequencing was carried out using PBMCs. The CDR3 sequence: CASSSPRTSGSGELFF. DNA for the CDR3: TGTGCCAGCAGTTCCCCCCGGACTAGCGGGTCCGGGGAGCTGTTTTTT.